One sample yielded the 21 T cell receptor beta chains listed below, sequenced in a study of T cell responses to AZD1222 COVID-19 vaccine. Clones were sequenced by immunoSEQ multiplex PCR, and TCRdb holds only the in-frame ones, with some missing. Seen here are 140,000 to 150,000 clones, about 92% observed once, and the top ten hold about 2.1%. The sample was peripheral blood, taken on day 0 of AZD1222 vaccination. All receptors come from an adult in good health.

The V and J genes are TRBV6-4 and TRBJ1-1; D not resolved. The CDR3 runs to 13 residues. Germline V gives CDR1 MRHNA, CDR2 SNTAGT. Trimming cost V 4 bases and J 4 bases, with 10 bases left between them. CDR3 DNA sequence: TGTGCCAGCAGTGGGCAGGTGGCCACTGAAGCTTTCTTT. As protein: CASSGQVATEAFF.

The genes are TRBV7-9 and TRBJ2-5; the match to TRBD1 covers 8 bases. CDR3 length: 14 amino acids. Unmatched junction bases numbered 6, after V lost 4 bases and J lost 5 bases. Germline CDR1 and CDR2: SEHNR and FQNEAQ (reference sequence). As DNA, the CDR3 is TGTGCCAGCAGCTCCCAGGGGGCCGGTGAGACCCAGTACTTC. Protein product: CASSSQGAGETQYF.

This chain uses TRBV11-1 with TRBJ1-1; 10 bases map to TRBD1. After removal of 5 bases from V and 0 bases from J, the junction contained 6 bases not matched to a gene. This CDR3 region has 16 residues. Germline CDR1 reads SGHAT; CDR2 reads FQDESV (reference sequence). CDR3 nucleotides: TGTGCCAGCAGCAAGACAGGGGGCCGGTTGAACACTGAAGCTTTCTTT. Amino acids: CASSKTGGRLNTEAFF.

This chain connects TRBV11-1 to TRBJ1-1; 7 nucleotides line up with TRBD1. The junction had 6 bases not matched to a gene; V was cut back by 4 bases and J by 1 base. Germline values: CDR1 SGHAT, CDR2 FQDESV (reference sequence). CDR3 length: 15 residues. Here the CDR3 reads CASSSRQGQNTEAFF. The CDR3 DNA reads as TGTGCCAGCAGCTCACGACAGGGCCAGAACACTGAAGCTTTCTTT.

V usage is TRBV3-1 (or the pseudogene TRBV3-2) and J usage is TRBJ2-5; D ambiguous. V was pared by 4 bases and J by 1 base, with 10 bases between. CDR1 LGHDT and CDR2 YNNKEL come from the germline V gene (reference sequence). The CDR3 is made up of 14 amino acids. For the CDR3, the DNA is TGTGCCAGCAGCCCCTGGGCCAGCCAAGAGACCCAGTACTTC. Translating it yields CASSPWASQETQYF.

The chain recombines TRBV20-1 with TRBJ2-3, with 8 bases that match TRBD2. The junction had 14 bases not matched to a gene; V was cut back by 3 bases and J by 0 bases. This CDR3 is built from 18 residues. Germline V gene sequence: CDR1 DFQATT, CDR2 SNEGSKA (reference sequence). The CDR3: CSASLYLRAGASTDTQYF. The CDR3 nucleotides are TGCAGTGCTAGTTTGTACCTCAGAGCGGGAGCTAGCACAGATACGCAGTATTTT.

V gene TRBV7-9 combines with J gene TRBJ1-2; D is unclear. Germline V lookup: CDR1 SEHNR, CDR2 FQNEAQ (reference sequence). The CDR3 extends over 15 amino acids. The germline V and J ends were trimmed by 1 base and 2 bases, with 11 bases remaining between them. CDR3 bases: TGTGCCAGCAGCTTAGGTTTGGGGTCAAACTATGGCTACACCTTC. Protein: CASSLGLGSNYGYTF.

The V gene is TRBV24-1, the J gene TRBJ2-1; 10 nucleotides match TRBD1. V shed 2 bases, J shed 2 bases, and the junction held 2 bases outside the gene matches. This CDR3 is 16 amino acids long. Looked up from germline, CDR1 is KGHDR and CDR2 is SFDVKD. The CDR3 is CATSDSGQGAYNEQFF. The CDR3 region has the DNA TGTGCCACCAGTGATTCAGGACAGGGGGCCTACAATGAGCAGTTCTTC.

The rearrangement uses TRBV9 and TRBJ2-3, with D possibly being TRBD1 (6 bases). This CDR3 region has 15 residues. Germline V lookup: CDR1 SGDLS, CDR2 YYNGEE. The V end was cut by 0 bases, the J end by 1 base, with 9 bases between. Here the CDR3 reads CASSVDGGGTDTQYF. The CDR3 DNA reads TGTGCCAGCAGCGTAGATGGGGGCGGCACAGATACGCAGTATTTT.

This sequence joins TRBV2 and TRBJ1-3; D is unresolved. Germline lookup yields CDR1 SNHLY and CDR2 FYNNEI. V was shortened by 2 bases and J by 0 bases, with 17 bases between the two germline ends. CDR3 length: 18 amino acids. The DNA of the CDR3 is TGTGCCAGCAGTGAAAATAGGGCAGGCTCACGCTCTGGAAACACCATATATTTT. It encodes CASSENRAGSRSGNTIYF.

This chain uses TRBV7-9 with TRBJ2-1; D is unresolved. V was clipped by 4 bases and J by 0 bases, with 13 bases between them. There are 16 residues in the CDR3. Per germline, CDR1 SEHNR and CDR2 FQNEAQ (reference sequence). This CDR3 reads CASSSQGRSSYNEQFF. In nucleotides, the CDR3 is TGTGCCAGCAGCTCTCAAGGCCGAAGCTCCTACAATGAGCAGTTCTTC.

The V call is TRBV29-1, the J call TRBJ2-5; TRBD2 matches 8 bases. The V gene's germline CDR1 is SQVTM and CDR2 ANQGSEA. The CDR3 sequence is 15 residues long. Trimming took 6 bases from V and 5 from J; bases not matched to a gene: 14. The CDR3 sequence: CSVAFGSGGEETQYF. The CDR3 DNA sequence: TGCAGCGTCGCATTTGGGAGCGGGGGTGAGGAGACCCAGTACTTC.

CDR3 sequence: CASSAEGNTQYF. The CDR3 nucleotides are TGTGCCAGCAGTGCAGAGGGAAATACGCAGTATTTT. V is TRBV2 and J is TRBJ2-3; TRBD2 is a possible D gene (5 bases). V shed 4 bases and J shed 7 bases, with 9 bases lying between them. The CDR3 covers 12 residues. Germline-derived CDR1 and CDR2 are SNHLY and FYNNEI.

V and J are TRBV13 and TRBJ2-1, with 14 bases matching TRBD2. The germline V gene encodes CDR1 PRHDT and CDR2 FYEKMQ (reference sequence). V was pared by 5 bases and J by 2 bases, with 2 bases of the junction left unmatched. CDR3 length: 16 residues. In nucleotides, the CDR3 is TGTGCCAGCAGCAAGACTAGCGGGGGGGCCTACAATGAGCAGTTCTTC. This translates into CASSKTSGGAYNEQFF. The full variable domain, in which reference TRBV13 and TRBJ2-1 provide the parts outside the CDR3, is AAGVIQSPRHLIKEKRETATLKCYPIPRHDTVYWYQQGPGQDPQFLISFYEKMQSDKGSIPDRFSAQQFSDYHSELNMSSLELGDSALYFCASSKTSGGAYNEQFFGPGTRLTVL.

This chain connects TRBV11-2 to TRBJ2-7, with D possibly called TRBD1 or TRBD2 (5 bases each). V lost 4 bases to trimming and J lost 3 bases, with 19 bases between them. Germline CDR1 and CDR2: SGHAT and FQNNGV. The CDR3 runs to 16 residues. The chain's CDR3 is CASSSVGDTELYEQYF. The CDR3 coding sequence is TGTGCCAGCAGCTCGGTGGGGGATACAGAACTCTACGAGCAGTACTTC.

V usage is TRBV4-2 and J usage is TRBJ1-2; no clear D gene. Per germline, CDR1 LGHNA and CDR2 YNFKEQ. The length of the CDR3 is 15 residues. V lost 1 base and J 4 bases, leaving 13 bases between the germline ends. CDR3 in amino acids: CASSQGVQEPYGYTF. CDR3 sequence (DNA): TGTGCCAGCAGCCAAGGAGTTCAGGAACCCTATGGCTACACCTTC.

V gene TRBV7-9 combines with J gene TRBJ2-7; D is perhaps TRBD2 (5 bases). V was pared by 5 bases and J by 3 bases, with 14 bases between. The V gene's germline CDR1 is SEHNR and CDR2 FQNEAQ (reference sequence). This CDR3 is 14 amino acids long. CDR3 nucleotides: TGTGCCAGCAGCCCCTCTCCGGGGAACTACGAGCAGTACTTC. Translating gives CASSPSPGNYEQYF.

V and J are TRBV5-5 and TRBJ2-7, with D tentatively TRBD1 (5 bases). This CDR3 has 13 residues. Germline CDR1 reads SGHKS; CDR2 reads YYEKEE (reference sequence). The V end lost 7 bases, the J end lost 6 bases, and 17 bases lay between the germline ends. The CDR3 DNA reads TGTGCCAGCGTGGGGCAGGGTAATCGCGAGCAGTACTTC. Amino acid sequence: CASVGQGNREQYF.

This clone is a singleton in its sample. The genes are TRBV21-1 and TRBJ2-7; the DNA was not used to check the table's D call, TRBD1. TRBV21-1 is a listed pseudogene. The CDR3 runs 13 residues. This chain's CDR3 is CAIHRDRDYEQYF. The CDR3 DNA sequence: TGTGCCATACACCGGGACAGGGACTACGAGCAGTACTTC.

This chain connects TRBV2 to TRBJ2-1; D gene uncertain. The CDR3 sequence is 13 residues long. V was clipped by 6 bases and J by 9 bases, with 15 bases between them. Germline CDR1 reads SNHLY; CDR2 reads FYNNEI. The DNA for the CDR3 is TGTGCCAGCAGCATAGAAGCAAGGGCTGAGCAGTTCTTC. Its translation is CASSIEARAEQFF.

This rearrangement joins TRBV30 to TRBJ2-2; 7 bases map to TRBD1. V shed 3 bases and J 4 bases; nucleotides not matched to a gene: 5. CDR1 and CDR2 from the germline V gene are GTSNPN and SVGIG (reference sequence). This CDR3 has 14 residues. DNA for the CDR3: TGTGCCTGGAGCCTGAACAGGGGCACCGGGGAGCTGTTTTTT. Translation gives CAWSLNRGTGELFF.